This TCR beta chain emerged from a study of beta chain features in type 1 diabetes. General study results and limits: Shorter templates might be favored by PCR, equally in patients and controls.

The germline V gene has CDR1 LGHNA and CDR2 YSLEER. The V gene lost 4 bases and the J gene lost 7 bases, with 11 bases spanning the gap. CDR3 length: 14 amino acids. Sorting with CD45RO/CCR7/CD25/CD127/CD95/CD27 yielded naive, central memory, regulatory and stem-like memory CD4+ cells. The investigators reverse transcribed all of the isolated RNA, so they sequenced expressed TCRB transcripts. Assay used: immunoSEQ multiplex PCR; TCRdb lists only in-frame clones, some missing. The sample holds approximately 140,000 clones, approximately 10% seen once. There are a few counts of this clone. Antigen specificity is unknown.

The TCR comes from a woman between 40 and 50 years old in good health. The chain uses TRBV4-3 and TRBJ1-6; unclear D gene. Sequenced material: central memory CD4+ T cells from blood. CDR3 region: CASSLGAANSPLHF. CDR3 sequence (DNA): TGCGCCAGCAGCCTAGGAGCCGCCAATTCACCCCTCCACTTT.